This T cell receptor (beta chain) came from a study of blood T cell repertoires in COVID-19. Whole-study context: Donors in the United States, Italy and Spain gave samples during acute or convalescent COVID-19. Nucleic acid was either cDNA or gDNA, and it came from T cells, B-cell-depleted T cells, or PBMCs.

Original methodology: Reference gene primer amplification gave nucleated cell count estimates. The repertoire was sequenced with immunoSEQ multiplex PCR; TCRdb's copy has only in-frame clones and lacks some. D and trimming come from the DNA, and the V and J calls and clone size come from that table. The sample consists of around 260,000 clones, 80% to 85% of them appearing once. Patients at the Seattle site were enrolled during active infection and followed longitudinally. The table lists this clone with a few counts. The CDR3 sequence is 13 residues long. Trimming removed 6 bases from V and 4 bases from J, with 10 bases in between.

Sequencing was done on a sample of peripheral blood. The clonotype comes from a person between 65 and 80 years old with COVID-19, enrolled during active disease. The chain employs TRBV12-3 or TRBV12-4 and TRBJ1-5; D is undetermined. This CDR3 is CASRNDGNQPQHF. In nucleotides, the CDR3 is TGTGCCAGCAGAAACGACGGGAATCAGCCCCAGCATTTT.